The text below deals with one T cell receptor (beta chain). Its antigen is undetermined. TCRdb's copy holds only in-frame clones and misses some; the assay was immunoSEQ multiplex PCR. The sample gives some 77,000 clones, roughly 86% of which show up once; more than 2% is in the top ten. This record belongs to a study of radiotherapy plus CTLA-4 blockade in lung cancer. Turning to the study itself: Disease control reached approximately 29%, with objective responses in about 19%.

Study-level findings and limits: In blood, TCR clones derived from the tumor expanded after radiotherapy plus ipilimumab. Alongside interferon-beta, early blood T cell clone dynamics were reportedly the best predictor of response.

The CDR3 has 13 residues. V was shortened by 3 bases and J by 8 bases, with 13 bases between the two germline ends. CDR1 is MNHEY, CDR2 SMNVEV, per germline (reference sequence). The material sequenced was peripheral blood, taken from a patient treated with radiotherapy plus ipilimumab. The TCR originated in a human donor with non-small cell lung cancer who had a partial response to radiotherapy plus ipilimumab. The V call is TRBV27, the J call TRBJ1-2; D perhaps matches TRBD1 (5 bases). Written as DNA, the CDR3 is TGTGCCAGCAGTTTCTCAGGGATTAACGGCTACACCTTC. Protein sequence: CASSFSGINGYTF.